This record covers a single TCR beta chain. As yet, its antigen is unknown. The sample originates from a study of OX40 agonist ivuxolimab in advanced cancers. Looking at the study overall: Clinicians treated patients with ivuxolimab, an agonistic anti-OX40 (CD134) antibody.

Study findings and constraints: People who partly responded at 0.1-3.0 mg/kg had some of the least clonal expansion seen.

Generated by immunoSEQ multiplex PCR, the TCRdb table keeps only in-frame clones and is missing some. The table includes approximately 47,000 clones, around nine tenths detected once. Sample: CD4+ or CD8+ T cells sorted from blood, taken in a trial of the OX40 agonist ivuxolimab. The receptor's source is an adult with an advanced solid tumor such as melanoma, head and neck, liver or kidney cancer.

CDR3 sequence: CAISESGSRTFNQPQHF. The CDR3 DNA is TGTGCCATCAGTGAGTCGGGGAGCCGGACCTTCAATCAGCCCCAGCATTTT. The chain uses TRBV10-3 and TRBJ1-5, with D uncertain. The CDR3 is 17 amino acids. V was pared by 0 bases and J by 3 bases, with 15 bases between. In germline, CDR1 is ENHRY, CDR2 SYGVKD.